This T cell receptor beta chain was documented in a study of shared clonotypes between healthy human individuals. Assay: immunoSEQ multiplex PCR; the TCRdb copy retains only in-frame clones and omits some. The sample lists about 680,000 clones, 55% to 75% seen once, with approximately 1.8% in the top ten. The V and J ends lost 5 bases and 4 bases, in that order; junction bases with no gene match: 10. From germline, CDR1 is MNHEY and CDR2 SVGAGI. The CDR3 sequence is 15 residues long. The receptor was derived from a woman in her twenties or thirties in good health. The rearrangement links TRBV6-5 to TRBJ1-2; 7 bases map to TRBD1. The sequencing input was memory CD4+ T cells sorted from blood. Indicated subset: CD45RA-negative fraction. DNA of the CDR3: TGTGCCAGCAGTACTACGACAGGGAGTGGCTATGGCTACACCTTC. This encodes CASSTTTGSGYGYTF.